This T cell receptor (beta chain) is from a study of T cell repertoires in cytomegalovirus infection. TCRdb independently ran MiXCR on the reads; one entry per CDR3 protein. The sample records about 230,000 distinct CDR3 sequences, over 20% being singletons. Unmatched junction bases numbered 7, after V lost 3 bases and J lost 0 bases. Germline V lookup: CDR1 SGHVS, CDR2 FNYEAQ. The CDR3 contains 16 residues. Notes on the study in general: Public TCR beta family frequency separated CMV-and-HLA carriers, including in an independent cohort.

This clonotype occurred many times. The antigen remains unidentified. The genes are TRBV7-6 and TRBJ2-5; 7 bases are shared with TRBD2. The receptor comes from a human donor in good health (CMV status not recorded). Some clones in this sample may be carry-over from other donors' samples. Sequencing was done on a sample of CD8+ T cells from PBMCs. The CDR3 DNA is TGTGCCAGCAGCTTTGGGGAGGGAGGGGACCAAGAGACCCAGTACTTC. Protein: CASSFGEGGDQETQYF.